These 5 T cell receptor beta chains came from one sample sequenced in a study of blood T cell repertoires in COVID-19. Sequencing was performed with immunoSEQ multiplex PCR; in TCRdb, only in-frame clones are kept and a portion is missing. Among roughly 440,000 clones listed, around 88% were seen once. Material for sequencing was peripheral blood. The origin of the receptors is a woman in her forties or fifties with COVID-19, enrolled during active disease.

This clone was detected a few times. The CDR3 loop reads CASSTGLGVETQYF. Here the CDR3 DNA reads TGTGCCAGCAGCACAGGGTTAGGAGTTGAGACCCAGTACTTC. This chain uses TRBV3-1 (or the pseudogene TRBV3-2) with TRBJ2-5; tentatively, D is TRBD1 (6 bases). The germline V gene encodes CDR1 LGHDT and CDR2 YNNKEL (reference sequence). The V gene lost 5 bases and the J gene lost 5 bases, with 15 bases spanning the gap. The CDR3 sequence is 14 residues long.

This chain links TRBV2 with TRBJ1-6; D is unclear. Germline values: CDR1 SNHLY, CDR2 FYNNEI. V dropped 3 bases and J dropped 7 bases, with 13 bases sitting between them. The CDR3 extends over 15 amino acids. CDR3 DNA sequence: TGTGCCAGCAGTGATAATCCAGGATGGAATTCACCCCTCCACTTT. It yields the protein CASSDNPGWNSPLHF.

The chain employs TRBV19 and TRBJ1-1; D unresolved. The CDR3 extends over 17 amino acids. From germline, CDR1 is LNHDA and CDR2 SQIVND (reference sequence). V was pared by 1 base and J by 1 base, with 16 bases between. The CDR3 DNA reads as TGTGCCAGTAGTATAGCCTTGACCCAGGCCGGGAACACTGAAGCTTTCTTT. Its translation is CASSIALTQAGNTEAFF.

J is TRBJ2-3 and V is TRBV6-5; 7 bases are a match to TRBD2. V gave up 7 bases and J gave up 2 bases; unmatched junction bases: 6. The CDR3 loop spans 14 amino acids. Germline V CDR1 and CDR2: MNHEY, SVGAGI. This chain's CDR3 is CASTTSGVTDTQYF. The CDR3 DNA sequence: TGTGCCAGCACGACCAGCGGGGTCACAGATACGCAGTATTTT.

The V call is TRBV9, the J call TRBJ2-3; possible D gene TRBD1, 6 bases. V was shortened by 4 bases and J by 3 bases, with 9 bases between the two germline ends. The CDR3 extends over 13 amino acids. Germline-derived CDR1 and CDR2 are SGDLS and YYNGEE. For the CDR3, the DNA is TGTGCCAGCAGCACCCAGGGGACAGATACGCAGTATTTT. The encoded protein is CASSTQGTDTQYF.